The T cell receptor (beta chain) under discussion was sequenced for a study of blood T cell repertoires in COVID-19. Overall study: Sites across the United States, Italy and Spain contributed samples from acute and convalescent COVID-19.

Sequenced by immunoSEQ multiplex PCR; TCRdb stores in-frame clones only, minus some. The sample has some 270,000 clones; roughly nine tenths are singletons. Cohort 3 recovery required two negative PCRs, clearance, or symptom resolution. The germline V and J ends were trimmed by 3 bases and 5 bases, with 16 bases remaining between them. CDR1 is SGHNT and CDR2 is YENEEA in the germline V gene. This CDR3 has 16 amino acids. The sequence was obtained from a woman aged 40-49 years who had recovered from COVID-19. This chain connects TRBV11-3 to TRBJ2-2; possible D gene TRBD1, 5 bases. The sample taken for sequencing was PBMCs or T cells enriched from blood (not recorded which). This chain's CDR3 is CASSFSTGLKTGELFF. The CDR3, as DNA: TGTGCCAGCAGCTTTTCTACAGGCCTCAAAACCGGGGAGCTGTTTTTT. Based on the CDR3 plus reference TRBV11-3 and TRBJ2-2, the full variable domain is EAGVVQSPRYKIIEKKQPVAFWCNPISGHNTLYWYLQNLGQGPELLIRYENEEAVDDSQLPKDRFSAERLKGVDSTLKIQPAELGDSAVYLCASSFSTGLKTGELFFGEGSRLTVL.